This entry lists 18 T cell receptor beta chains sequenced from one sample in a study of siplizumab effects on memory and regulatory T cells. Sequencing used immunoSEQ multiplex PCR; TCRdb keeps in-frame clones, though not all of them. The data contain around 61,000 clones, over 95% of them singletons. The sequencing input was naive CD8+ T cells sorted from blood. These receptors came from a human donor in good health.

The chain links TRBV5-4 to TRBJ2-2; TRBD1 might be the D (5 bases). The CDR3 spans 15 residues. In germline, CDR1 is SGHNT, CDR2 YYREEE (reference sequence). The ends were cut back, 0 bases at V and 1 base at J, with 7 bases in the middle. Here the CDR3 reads CASSLGQWNTGELFF. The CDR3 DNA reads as TGTGCCAGCAGCTTGGGACAGTGGAACACCGGGGAGCTGTTTTTT.

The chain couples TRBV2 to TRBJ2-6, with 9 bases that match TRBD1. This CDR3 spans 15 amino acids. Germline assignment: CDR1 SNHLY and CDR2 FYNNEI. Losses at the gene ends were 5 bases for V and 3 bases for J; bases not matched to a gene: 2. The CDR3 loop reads CASSWTGDGANVLTF. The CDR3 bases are TGTGCCAGCAGTTGGACAGGGGATGGGGCCAACGTCCTGACTTTC.

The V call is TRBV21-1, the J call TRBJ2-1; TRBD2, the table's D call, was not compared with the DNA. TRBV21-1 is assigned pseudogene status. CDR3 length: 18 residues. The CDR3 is CASSKDTSGGPPYNEQFF. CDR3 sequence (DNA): TGTGCCAGCAGCAAAGATACTAGCGGGGGCCCCCCGTACAATGAGCAGTTCTTC.

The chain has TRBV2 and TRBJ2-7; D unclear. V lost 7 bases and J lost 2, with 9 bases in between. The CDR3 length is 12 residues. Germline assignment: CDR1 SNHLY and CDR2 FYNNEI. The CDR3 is CASTASPYEQYF. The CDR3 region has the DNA TGTGCCAGCACGGCCAGTCCCTACGAGCAGTACTTC.

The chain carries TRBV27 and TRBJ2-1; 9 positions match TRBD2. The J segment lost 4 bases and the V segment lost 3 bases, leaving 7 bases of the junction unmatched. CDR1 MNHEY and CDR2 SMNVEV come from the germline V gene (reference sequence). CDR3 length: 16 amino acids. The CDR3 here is CASSLGSLAGYNEQFF. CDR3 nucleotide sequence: TGTGCCAGCAGTTTGGGAAGCCTAGCGGGATACAATGAGCAGTTCTTC.

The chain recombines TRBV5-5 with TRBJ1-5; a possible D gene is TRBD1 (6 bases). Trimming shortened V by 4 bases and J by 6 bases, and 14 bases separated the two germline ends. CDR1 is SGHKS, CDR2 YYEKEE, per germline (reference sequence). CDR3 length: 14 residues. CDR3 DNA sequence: TGTGCCAGCAGCATTCGACAGGCAGGTCAGCCCCAGCATTTT. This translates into CASSIRQAGQPQHF.

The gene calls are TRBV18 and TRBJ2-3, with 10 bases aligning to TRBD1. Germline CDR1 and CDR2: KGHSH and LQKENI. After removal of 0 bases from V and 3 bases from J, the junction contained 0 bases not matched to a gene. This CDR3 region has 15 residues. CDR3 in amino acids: CASSPPGQGTDTQYF. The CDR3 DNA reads TGTGCCAGCTCACCACCGGGACAGGGGACAGATACGCAGTATTTT.

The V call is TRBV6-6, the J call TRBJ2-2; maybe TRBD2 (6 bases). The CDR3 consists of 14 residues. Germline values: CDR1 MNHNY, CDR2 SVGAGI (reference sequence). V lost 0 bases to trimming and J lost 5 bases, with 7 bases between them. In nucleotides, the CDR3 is TGTGCCAGCAGTTACTCGCGGGGTACCGGGGAGCTGTTTTTT. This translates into CASSYSRGTGELFF.

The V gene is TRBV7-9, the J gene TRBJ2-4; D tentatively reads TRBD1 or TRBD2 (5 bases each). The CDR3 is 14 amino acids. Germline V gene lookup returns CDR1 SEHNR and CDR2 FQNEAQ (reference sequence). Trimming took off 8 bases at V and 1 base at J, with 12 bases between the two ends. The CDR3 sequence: CASEGSEAKNIQYF. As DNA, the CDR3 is TGTGCCAGCGAGGGGAGTGAGGCCAAAAACATTCAGTACTTC.

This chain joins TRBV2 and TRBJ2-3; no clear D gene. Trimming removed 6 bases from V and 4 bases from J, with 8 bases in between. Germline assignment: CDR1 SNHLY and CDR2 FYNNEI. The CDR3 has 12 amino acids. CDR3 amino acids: CASSPRPDTQYF. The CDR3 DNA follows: TGTGCCAGCAGCCCTCGGCCAGATACGCAGTATTTT. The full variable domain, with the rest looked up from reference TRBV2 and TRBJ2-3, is EPEVTQTPSHQVTQMGQEVILRCVPISNHLYFYWYRQILGQKVEFLVSFYNNEISEKSEIFDDQFSVERPDGSNFTLKIRSTKLEDSAMYFCASSPRPDTQYFGPGTRLTVL.

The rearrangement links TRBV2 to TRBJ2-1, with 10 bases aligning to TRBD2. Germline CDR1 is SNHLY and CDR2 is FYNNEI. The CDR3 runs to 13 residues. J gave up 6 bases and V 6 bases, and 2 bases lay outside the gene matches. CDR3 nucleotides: TGTGCCAGCAGCCTAGCGGGAGTCAATGAGCAGTTCTTC. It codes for CASSLAGVNEQFF. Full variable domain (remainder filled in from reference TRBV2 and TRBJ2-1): EPEVTQTPSHQVTQMGQEVILRCVPISNHLYFYWYRQILGQKVEFLVSFYNNEISEKSEIFDDQFSVERPDGSNFTLKIRSTKLEDSAMYFCASSLAGVNEQFFGPGTRLTVL.

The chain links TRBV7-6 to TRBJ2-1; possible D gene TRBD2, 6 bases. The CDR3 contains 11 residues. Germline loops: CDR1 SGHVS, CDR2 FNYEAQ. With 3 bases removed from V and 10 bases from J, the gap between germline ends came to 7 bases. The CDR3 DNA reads TGTGCCAGCAGCTTTCGGGGGGAGCAGTTCTTC. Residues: CASSFRGEQFF.

The CDR3 sequence: CASSSGTSGRNEQFF. CDR3 sequence (DNA): TGTGCCAGCAGTTCGGGGACTAGCGGGAGAAATGAGCAGTTCTTC. The chain recombines TRBV27 with TRBJ2-1; 14 bases are shared with TRBD2. The V gene end was trimmed by 4 bases and the J gene end by 7 bases; junction bases not matched to a gene: 3. This CDR3 spans 15 amino acids. Germline values: CDR1 MNHEY, CDR2 SMNVEV (reference sequence).

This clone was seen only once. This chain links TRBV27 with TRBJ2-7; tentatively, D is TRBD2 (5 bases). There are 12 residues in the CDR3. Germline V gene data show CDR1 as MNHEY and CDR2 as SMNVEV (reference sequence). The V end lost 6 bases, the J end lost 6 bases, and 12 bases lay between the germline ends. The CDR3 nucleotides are TGTGCCAGCAGAAAACATGAGGGCGAGCAGTACTTC. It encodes CASRKHEGEQYF.

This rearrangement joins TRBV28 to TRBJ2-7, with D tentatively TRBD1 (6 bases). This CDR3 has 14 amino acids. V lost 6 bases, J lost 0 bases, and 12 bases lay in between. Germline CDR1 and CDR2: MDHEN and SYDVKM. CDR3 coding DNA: TGTGCCAGCAGCAGAGGGGACACCTCCTACGAGCAGTACTTC. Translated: CASSRGDTSYEQYF.

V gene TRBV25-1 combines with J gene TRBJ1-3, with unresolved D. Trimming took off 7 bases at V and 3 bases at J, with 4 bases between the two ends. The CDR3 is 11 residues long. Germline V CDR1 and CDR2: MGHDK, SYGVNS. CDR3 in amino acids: CASNFGNTIYF. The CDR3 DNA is TGTGCCAGCAATTTTGGAAACACCATATATTTT.

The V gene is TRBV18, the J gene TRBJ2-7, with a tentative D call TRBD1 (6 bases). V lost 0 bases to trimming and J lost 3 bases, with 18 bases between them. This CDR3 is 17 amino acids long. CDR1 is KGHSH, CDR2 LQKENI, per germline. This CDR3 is CASSPPATTGPDYEQYF. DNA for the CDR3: TGTGCCAGCTCACCACCGGCTACCACAGGGCCAGACTACGAGCAGTACTTC.

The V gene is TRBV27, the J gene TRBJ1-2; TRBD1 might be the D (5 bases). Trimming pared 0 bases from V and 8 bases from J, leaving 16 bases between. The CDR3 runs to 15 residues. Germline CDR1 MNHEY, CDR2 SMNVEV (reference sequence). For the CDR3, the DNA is TGTGCCAGCAGTTTATCCCGGGACGGAATATTAGGCTACACCTTC. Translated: CASSLSRDGILGYTF.